This TCR beta chain was profiled in a study of graft-versus-host responses after intestinal transplantation. This clone occurred once. The repertoire was sequenced with immunoSEQ multiplex PCR; TCRdb's copy has only in-frame clones and lacks some. The sample lists about 43,000 clones, 85% to 95% occurring once. This CDR3 is 15 amino acids long. CDR1 is MGHRA, CDR2 YSYEKL, per germline. J was trimmed by 2 bases and V by 4 bases; bases with no gene match: 5. Source: PBMCs, taken approximately 360 days after intestinal transplant. This sequence was found in a human patient who received an intestinal transplant, so some T cells may come from the graft donor. The chain links TRBV4-1 to TRBJ2-7; 10 bases are a match to TRBD2. This chain's CDR3 is CASSRGLADTYEQYF. The CDR3 region has the DNA TGCGCCAGCAGCCGCGGACTAGCGGACACCTACGAGCAGTACTTC.